What follows are 29 T cell receptor beta chains derived from one specimen sequenced in a study of PD-1 and CTLA-4 blockade in melanoma (dated by TCRdb to about 2021). To prepare the library, the immunoSEQ multiplex PCR assay was applied. Not all clones reach the TCRdb copy of this immuneACCESS table, which keeps in-frame sequences only. Checked studies attribute under half of the gap to unresolved V genes and leave the rest unexplained. Here the sample has over 25,000 clones; approximately 88% occur a single time. In total, the top ten clones hold 8% to 9.5% of the sample. The sample here was CD8+ T cells from peripheral blood, taken before anti-PD-1 treatment. These receptor sequences come from a human donor with melanoma.

This clone was recorded only once. The CDR3 region has the DNA TGTGCCAGTACGGACTACACCTACAATGAGCAGTTCTTC. It is translated as CASTDYTYNEQFF. The chain employs TRBV19 and TRBJ2-1; weak D call: TRBD2 (6 bases). The V end lost 7 bases, the J end lost 2 bases, and 9 bases lay between the germline ends. The germline V gene has CDR1 LNHDA and CDR2 SQIVND (reference sequence). The CDR3 has 13 amino acids.

The chain combines TRBV29-1 with TRBJ2-3; 11 bases line up with TRBD1. The CDR3 extends over 14 amino acids. Germline lookup yields CDR1 SQVTM and CDR2 ANQGSEA. V lost 6 bases to trimming and J lost 5 bases; unmatched junction nucleotides: 7. The CDR3 sequence: CSVCGQGAEDTQYF. The CDR3 DNA sequence: TGCAGCGTCTGCGGACAGGGGGCGGAAGATACGCAGTATTTT.

The CDR3 coding sequence is TGTGCCATCAGTGAGTCTGAGCGGGTGGGCGAGCAGTACTTC. This gives the protein CAISESERVGEQYF. This chain links TRBV10-3 with TRBJ2-7, with D possibly TRBD2 on 6 matching bases. CDR1 and CDR2 (germline): ENHRY, SYGVKD. CDR3 size: 14 residues. The V and J ends lost 0 bases and 6 bases respectively, with 12 bases between them.

This rearrangement joins TRBV7-9 to TRBJ1-1; a weak D match, TRBD1 (5 bases). The germline V gene has CDR1 SEHNR and CDR2 FQNEAQ (reference sequence). Trimming stripped 6 bases from V and 4 bases from J, with 9 bases between. The CDR3 extends over 12 amino acids. CDR3 loop: CASSSRGTEAFF. CDR3 in DNA: TGTGCCAGCAGTTCTAGGGGCACTGAAGCTTTCTTT.

V and J are TRBV28 and TRBJ2-3; 11 bases line up with TRBD2. The junction had 13 bases not matched to a gene; V was cut back by 5 bases and J by 6 bases. The CDR3 runs 17 residues. Germline loops: CDR1 MDHEN, CDR2 SYDVKM. The chain's CDR3 is CASSPSLAGALGDTQYF. As DNA, the CDR3 is TGTGCCAGCAGTCCTTCACTAGCGGGGGCCTTAGGGGATACGCAGTATTTT. Using reference TRBV28 and TRBJ2-3 for the parts outside the CDR3, the full variable domain is DVKVTQSSRYLVKRTGEKVFLECVQDMDHENMFWYRQDPGLGLRLIYFSYDVKMKEKGDIPEGYSVSREKKERFSLILESASTNQTSMYLCASSPSLAGALGDTQYFGPGTRLTVL.

This chain links TRBV14 with TRBJ2-5, with a weak D call TRBD2 (5 bases). V lost 4 bases and J 0 bases, leaving 6 bases between the germline ends. The CDR3 contains 13 residues. The germline gives CDR1 SGHDN, CDR2 FVKESK. The CDR3 sequence is CASSLLDQETQYF. CDR3 sequence (DNA): TGTGCCAGCAGCCTACTAGACCAAGAGACCCAGTACTTC. The variable domain in full, completed from reference TRBV14 and TRBJ2-5, reads EAGVTQFPSHSVIEKGQTVTLRCDPISGHDNLYWYRRVMGKEIKFLLHFVKESKQDESGMPNNRFLAERTGGTYSTLKVQPAELEDSGVYFCASSLLDQETQYFGPGTRLLVL.

The chain employs TRBV19 and TRBJ2-3; 9 nucleotides line up with TRBD1. Germline V CDR1 and CDR2: LNHDA, SQIVND (reference sequence). Trimming took 7 bases from V and 9 from J; bases not matched to a gene: 14. The CDR3 length is 15 residues. The CDR3 DNA follows: TGTGCCAGTACCCCGACAGGGGGGCAGGATTGGACGCAGTATTTT. Its protein is CASTPTGGQDWTQYF.

The J gene is TRBJ2-7, the V gene TRBV2; 12 bases are a match to TRBD2. Trimming removed 2 bases from V and 5 bases from J; junction bases left unmatched: 1. Germline CDR1 SNHLY, CDR2 FYNNEI. The CDR3 extends over 14 amino acids. As DNA, the CDR3 is TGTGCCAGCAGTGAACTAGCGGGAGGGAACGAGCAGTACTTC. Translated: CASSELAGGNEQYF.

J is TRBJ1-1 and V is TRBV4-1; D may be TRBD1 (5 bases). The germline gives CDR1 MGHRA, CDR2 YSYEKL. V gave up 0 bases and J gave up 0 bases, with 8 bases separating them. The length of the CDR3 is 15 residues. The CDR3 region is CASSQDGALNTEAFF. The DNA for the CDR3 is TGCGCCAGCAGCCAAGACGGGGCCTTGAACACTGAAGCTTTCTTT.

The chain combines TRBV5-1 with TRBJ2-5, with TRBD1 matching 10 bases. Germline V gives CDR1 SGHRS, CDR2 YFSETQ. This CDR3 is built from 14 residues. J lost 5 bases, V lost 4 bases, and 5 bases had no gene match. The CDR3 DNA sequence: TGCGCCAGCAGCCGGACAGGGGGGGAGGAGACCCAGTACTTC. Translated: CASSRTGGEETQYF.

The V call is TRBV5-1, the J call TRBJ2-1; 7 bases fit TRBD2. V shed 4 bases, J shed 4 bases, and the junction held 8 bases outside the gene matches. From germline, CDR1 is SGHRS and CDR2 YFSETQ. This CDR3 is 15 amino acids long. CDR3 DNA: TGCGCCAGCAGCCAAAAGGGACTACCTTACAATGAGCAGTTCTTC. Translating gives CASSQKGLPYNEQFF.

CDR3: CASSGQGNIQYF. The CDR3 region has the DNA TGTGCCAGCAGTGGACAGGGGAACATTCAGTACTTC. This chain connects TRBV12-3 or TRBV12-4 to TRBJ2-4; 9 nucleotides align to TRBD1. The length of the CDR3 is 12 residues. The ends lost 5 bases at V and 7 bases at J; junction bases unmatched: 0.

The chain carries TRBV30 and TRBJ1-4; D is unresolved. This CDR3 is built from 11 residues. The V and J ends lost 5 bases and 5 bases respectively, with 6 bases between them. CDR1 is GTSNPN, CDR2 SVGIG, per germline (reference sequence). DNA for the CDR3: TGTGCCTGGGCAGACAATGAAAAACTGTTTTTT. This encodes CAWADNEKLFF.

This clone was seen once. The genes are TRBV11-1 and TRBJ2-5; no definite D call. Trimming took off 1 base at V and 0 bases at J, with 6 bases between the two ends. From germline, CDR1 is SGHAT and CDR2 FQDESV (reference sequence). CDR3 length equals 14 residues. CDR3 sequence (DNA): TGTGCCAGCAGCTTAGGGCGGAACCAAGAGACCCAGTACTTC. Its protein is CASSLGRNQETQYF.

The rearrangement uses TRBV19 and TRBJ1-5; TRBD1 matches 8 bases. The ends lost 9 bases at V and 5 bases at J; junction bases unmatched: 6. Germline values: CDR1 LNHDA, CDR2 SQIVND (reference sequence). The CDR3 consists of 13 residues. In nucleotides, the CDR3 is TGTGCCAGCCGGACAGGGCTGTATCAGCCCCAGCATTTT. Its protein product is CASRTGLYQPQHF. Drawing the rest from reference TRBV19 and TRBJ1-5, the complete variable domain is DGGITQSPKYLFRKEGQNVTLSCEQNLNHDAMYWYRQDPGQGLRLIYYSQIVNDFQKGDIAEGYSVSREKKESFPLTVTSAQKNPTAFYLCASRTGLYQPQHFGDGTRLSIL.

V is TRBV7-8 and J is TRBJ2-1, with 8 bases that match TRBD1. CDR1 and CDR2 (germline): SGHVS, FQNEAQ. This CDR3 has 15 residues. V lost 7 bases to trimming and J lost 4 bases; unmatched junction nucleotides: 9. CDR3 DNA: TGTGCCAGCACCACGACAGGGGACGGGTACAATGAGCAGTTCTTC. Its protein is CASTTTGDGYNEQFF.

This chain uses TRBV11-2 with TRBJ2-5; no definite D call. V was cut by 1 base and J by 1 base, with 4 bases left in between. Germline CDR1 SGHAT, CDR2 FQNNGV. This CDR3 spans 13 amino acids. The CDR3 coding sequence is TGTGCCAGCAGCTTAGCGTCCCAAGAGACCCAGTACTTC. It translates to CASSLASQETQYF.

This rearrangement joins TRBV28 to TRBJ2-2, with 8 nucleotides matching TRBD1. Germline V CDR1 and CDR2: MDHEN, SYDVKM. This CDR3 spans 14 amino acids. Trimming took 4 bases from V and 7 from J; bases not matched to a gene: 5. The CDR3 sequence: CASSWQGADGELFF. The CDR3, as DNA: TGTGCCAGCAGTTGGCAGGGGGCGGACGGGGAGCTGTTTTTT.

The genes are TRBV28 and TRBJ1-6; tentative D call: TRBD1 (6 bases). Germline loops: CDR1 MDHEN, CDR2 SYDVKM. The CDR3 runs to 14 residues. With 2 bases removed from V and 8 bases from J, the gap between germline ends came to 10 bases. The CDR3: CASSLEGGYSPLHF. The CDR3 nucleotides read TGTGCCAGCAGTTTAGAAGGGGGTTATTCACCCCTCCACTTT. Drawing the rest from reference TRBV28 and TRBJ1-6, the complete variable domain is DVKVTQSSRYLVKRTGEKVFLECVQDMDHENMFWYRQDPGLGLRLIYFSYDVKMKEKGDIPEGYSVSREKKERFSLILESASTNQTSMYLCASSLEGGYSPLHFGNGTRLTVT.

The chain recombines TRBV7-8 with TRBJ1-5, with 11 nucleotides matching TRBD1. V trimming: 5 bases; J trimming: 7 bases; junction bases outside the gene matches: 13. From germline, CDR1 is SGHVS and CDR2 FQNEAQ. The CDR3 runs to 17 residues. CDR3: CASSLARTGGAGQPQHF. As DNA, the CDR3 is TGTGCCAGCAGCCTCGCGAGGACAGGGGGCGCGGGGCAGCCCCAGCATTTT. The full variable domain, in which reference TRBV7-8 and TRBJ1-5 provide the parts outside the CDR3, is GAGVSQSPRYKVAKRGQDVALRCDPISGHVSLFWYQQALGQGPEFLTYFQNEAQLDKSGLPSDRFFAERPEGSVSTLKIQRTQQEDSAVYLCASSLARTGGAGQPQHFGDGTRLSIL.

The V call is TRBV28, the J call TRBJ2-2; D not resolved. The CDR3 loop spans 15 amino acids. CDR1 is MDHEN, CDR2 SYDVKM, per germline. V lost 4 bases to trimming and J lost 6 bases, with 15 bases between them. In DNA form, the CDR3 reads TGTGCCAGCAGTTCCCTAGGGCCTATCCCCGGGGAGCTGTTTTTT. It encodes CASSSLGPIPGELFF.

V usage is TRBV29-1 and J usage is TRBJ1-3; D perhaps matches TRBD1 (5 bases). V shed 7 bases and J shed 0 bases, with 7 bases lying between them. Germline V gives CDR1 SQVTM, CDR2 ANQGSEA. This CDR3 has 12 residues. The CDR3 DNA sequence: TGCAGCGCACAGGACTCTGGAAACACCATATATTTT. Residues: CSAQDSGNTIYF.

The chain employs TRBV15 and TRBJ2-3; 7 bases map to TRBD2. There are 16 residues in the CDR3. CDR1 and CDR2 from the germline V gene are LNHNV and YYDKDF (reference sequence). After removal of 3 bases from V and 2 bases from J, the junction contained 8 bases not matched to a gene. The CDR3 spells CATSRATGTITDTQYF. CDR3 DNA: TGTGCCACCAGCAGGGCCACCGGGACTATCACAGATACGCAGTATTTT.

This chain links TRBV12-3 or TRBV12-4 with TRBJ2-5; 7 nucleotides match TRBD1. This CDR3 contains 13 residues. Unmatched junction bases numbered 5, after V lost 5 bases and J lost 5 bases. The CDR3 DNA reads as TGTGCCAGCAGTGAACAGGGGTGGGAGACCCAGTACTTC. As protein: CASSEQGWETQYF.

The gene calls are TRBV18 and TRBJ2-1; no clear D. Trimming took off 0 bases at V and 5 bases at J, with 8 bases between the two ends. Looked up from germline, CDR1 is KGHSH and CDR2 is LQKENI. CDR3 length: 14 amino acids. CDR3 in amino acids: CASSPPLRNNEQFF. Here the CDR3 DNA reads TGTGCCAGCTCACCACCTCTGCGGAACAATGAGCAGTTCTTC. Complete variable domain (other parts from reference TRBV18 and TRBJ2-1): NAGVMQNPRHLVRRRGQEARLRCSPMKGHSHVYWYRQLPEEGLKFMVYLQKENIIDESGMPKERFSAEFPKEGPSILRIQQVVRGDSAAYFCASSPPLRNNEQFFGPGTRLTVL.

The CDR3 spells CASSLAQSGDSYEQYF. The CDR3 DNA sequence: TGTGCCAGCAGCTTAGCGCAAAGCGGGGACTCCTACGAGCAGTACTTC. This sequence joins TRBV7-6 and TRBJ2-7; 7 bases align to TRBD2. This CDR3 region has 16 residues. V gave up 0 bases and J gave up 0 bases; unmatched junction bases: 5. The germline V gene has CDR1 SGHVS and CDR2 FNYEAQ.

The V call is TRBV30, the J call TRBJ1-6; TRBD1 matches 8 bases. There are 14 residues in the CDR3. V gave up 5 bases and J gave up 9 bases; unmatched junction bases: 9. CDR1 and CDR2 from the germline V gene are GTSNPN and SVGIG (reference sequence). CDR3 protein: CAWGPGGLGSPLHF. CDR3 nucleotide sequence: TGTGCCTGGGGACCAGGGGGCTTAGGTTCACCCCTCCACTTT.

V and J are TRBV25-1 and TRBJ2-7; 9 bases line up with TRBD2. CDR1 and CDR2 from the germline V gene are MGHDK and SYGVNS. The CDR3 is 14 amino acids. V gave up 7 bases and J gave up 7 bases; unmatched junction bases: 11. CDR3 coding DNA: TGTGCCAGCATAGTTGGACTAGCGTCCGTGGAGCAGTACTTC. Translating gives CASIVGLASVEQYF.

This clone has a single count. This chain joins TRBV5-5 and TRBJ2-1; possible D gene TRBD1, 6 bases. CDR1 and CDR2 (germline): SGHKS, YYEKEE (reference sequence). The CDR3 is made up of 14 amino acids. V was clipped by 6 bases and J by 2 bases, with 12 bases between them. The CDR3 DNA reads TGTGCCAGCAACTGGGACACAACCTACAATGAGCAGTTCTTC. Amino acids: CASNWDTTYNEQFF. The entire variable domain, with the rest obtained from reference TRBV5-5 and TRBJ2-1, is as follows: DAGVTQSPTHLIKTRGQQVTLRCSPISGHKSVSWYQQVLGQGPQFIFQYYEKEERGRGNFPDRFSARQFPNYSSELNVNALLLGDSALYLCASNWDTTYNEQFFGPGTRLTVL.